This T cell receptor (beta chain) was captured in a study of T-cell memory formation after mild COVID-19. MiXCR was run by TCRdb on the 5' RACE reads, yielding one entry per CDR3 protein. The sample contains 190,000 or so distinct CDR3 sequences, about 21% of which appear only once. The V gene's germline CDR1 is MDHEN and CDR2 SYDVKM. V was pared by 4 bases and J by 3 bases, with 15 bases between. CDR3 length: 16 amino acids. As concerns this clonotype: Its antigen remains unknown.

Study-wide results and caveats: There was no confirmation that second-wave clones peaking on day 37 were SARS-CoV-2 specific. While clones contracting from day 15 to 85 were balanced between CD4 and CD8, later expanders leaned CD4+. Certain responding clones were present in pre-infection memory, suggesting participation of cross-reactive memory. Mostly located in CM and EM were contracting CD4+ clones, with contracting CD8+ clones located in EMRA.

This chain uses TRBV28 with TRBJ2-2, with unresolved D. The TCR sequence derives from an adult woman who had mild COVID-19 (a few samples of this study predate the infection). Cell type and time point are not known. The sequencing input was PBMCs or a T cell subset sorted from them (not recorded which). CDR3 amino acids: CASSSLLGRYTGELFF. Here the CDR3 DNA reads TGTGCCAGCAGTTCCTTGTTAGGACGGTACACCGGGGAGCTGTTTTTT.